Shown below are 9 T cell receptor beta chains from a single sample sequenced in a study of lung T cells in sarcoidosis with Löfgren's syndrome. TCRdb independently ran MiXCR on the reads; one entry per CDR3 protein. The sample holds under 25,000 distinct CDR3 sequences, roughly 21% seen once. Input material: CD4+ T cells from bronchoalveolar lavage. These TCRs come from a human donor with sarcoidosis (Löfgren's syndrome or another form), or a control subject (not recorded which).

Only a few counts were recorded for this clonotype. V usage is TRBV11-2 and J usage is TRBJ1-3; D remains ambiguous. The CDR3 has 12 residues. V was clipped by 3 bases and J by 4 bases, with 4 bases between them. Germline V gene sequence: CDR1 SGHAT, CDR2 FQNNGV. The DNA of the CDR3 is TGTGCCAGCAGCTTTGGGGGAAACACCATATATTTT. It codes for CASSFGGNTIYF.

In DNA, the CDR3 is TGTGCCAGCACACAGGGGCGCCTTAGCACAGATACGCAGTATTTT. Translation gives CASTQGRLSTDTQYF. This sequence joins TRBV2 and TRBJ2-3; TRBD1 aligns across 7 bases. From germline, CDR1 is SNHLY and CDR2 FYNNEI. CDR3 size: 15 residues. The V and J ends lost 7 bases and 0 bases, in that order; junction bases with no gene match: 7.

At least ten counts were recorded for this clonotype. The CDR3 sequence: CASSVVLYTEAFF. For the CDR3, the DNA is TGTGCCAGCAGTGTTGTCCTCTACACTGAAGCTTTCTTT. The V and J genes are TRBV2 and TRBJ1-1, with D unclear. Between the trimmed V and J ends, which lost 4 bases and 3 bases, there was a span of 9 bases. Germline loops: CDR1 SNHLY, CDR2 FYNNEI. This CDR3 contains 13 residues.

This clonotype has a count of ten or more. V is TRBV27 and J is TRBJ1-5, with D hard to call. V lost 5 bases and J 7 bases, leaving 9 bases between the germline ends. This CDR3 has 12 residues. Germline CDR1 and CDR2: MNHEY and SMNVEV (reference sequence). CDR3 in amino acids: CASSTTGQPQHF. The CDR3 coding sequence is TGTGCCAGCAGTACAACCGGGCAGCCCCAGCATTTT.

This clonotype has a handful of counts. The chain couples TRBV29-1 to TRBJ2-1; 9 nucleotides line up with TRBD1. Germline CDR1 SQVTM, CDR2 ANQGSEA. The J segment lost 0 bases and the V segment lost 3 bases, leaving 9 bases of the junction unmatched. The CDR3 consists of 17 residues. The CDR3 loop is CSVDPDRGFNSYNEQFF. CDR3 sequence (DNA): TGCAGCGTTGACCCGGACAGGGGATTCAACTCCTACAATGAGCAGTTCTTC.

As for this clonotype: The junction differs from germline at one of its ends, possibly a read error. The chain recombines TRBV5-1 with TRBJ1-4; 7 bases map to TRBD1. The CDR3 has 16 amino acids. CDR1 and CDR2 from the germline V gene are SGHRS and YFSETQ. As DNA, the CDR3 is TGCGCCAGCAGCCCCACTGGACAGGCAACTAATGAAGAACTGTTTTTT. This sequence encodes CASSPTGQATNEELFF. Full variable domain (missing parts from reference TRBV5-1 and TRBJ1-4): KAGVTQTPRYLIKTRGQQVTLSCSPISGHRSVSWYQQTPGQGLQFLFEYFSETQRNKGNFPGRFSGRQFSNSRSEMNVSTLELGDSALYLCASSPTGQATNEELFFGSGTQLSVL.

This clonotype showed up just a few times. The chain joins TRBV19 to TRBJ2-3; D ambiguous. V was shortened by 7 bases and J by 5 bases, with 13 bases between the two germline ends. The CDR3 runs to 13 residues. Germline-derived CDR1 and CDR2 are LNHDA and SQIVND (reference sequence). The CDR3 protein is CASTTSRGDTQYF. In DNA form, the CDR3 reads TGTGCCAGTACCACCTCCCGAGGAGATACGCAGTATTTT. Filled out from reference TRBV19 and TRBJ2-3, the complete variable domain reads DGGITQSPKYLFRKEGQNVTLSCEQNLNHDAMYWYRQDPGQGLRLIYYSQIVNDFQKGDIAEGYSVSREKKESFPLTVTSAQKNPTAFYLCASTTSRGDTQYFGPGTRLTVL.

This clonotype was counted between two and nine times. V is TRBV4-2 and J is TRBJ2-7; 10 bases fit TRBD2. J was trimmed by 1 base and V by 1 base; bases with no gene match: 4. CDR1 is LGHNA and CDR2 is YNFKEQ in the germline V gene. This CDR3 has 16 amino acids. The CDR3 loop is CASSQGEAGGSYEQYF. CDR3 bases: TGTGCCAGCAGCCAAGGGGAAGCGGGAGGGTCCTACGAGCAGTACTTC.

A few counts support this clonotype. The rearrangement uses TRBV4-3 and TRBJ1-1, with D possibly TRBD1 on 6 matching bases. The CDR3 has 16 residues. Germline assignment: CDR1 LGHNA and CDR2 YSLEER. The V and J ends lost 4 bases and 0 bases respectively, with 15 bases between them. The CDR3 region has the DNA TGCGCCAGCAGCCGCCTAACAGGGCACATGAACACTGAAGCTTTCTTT. It codes for CASSRLTGHMNTEAFF.